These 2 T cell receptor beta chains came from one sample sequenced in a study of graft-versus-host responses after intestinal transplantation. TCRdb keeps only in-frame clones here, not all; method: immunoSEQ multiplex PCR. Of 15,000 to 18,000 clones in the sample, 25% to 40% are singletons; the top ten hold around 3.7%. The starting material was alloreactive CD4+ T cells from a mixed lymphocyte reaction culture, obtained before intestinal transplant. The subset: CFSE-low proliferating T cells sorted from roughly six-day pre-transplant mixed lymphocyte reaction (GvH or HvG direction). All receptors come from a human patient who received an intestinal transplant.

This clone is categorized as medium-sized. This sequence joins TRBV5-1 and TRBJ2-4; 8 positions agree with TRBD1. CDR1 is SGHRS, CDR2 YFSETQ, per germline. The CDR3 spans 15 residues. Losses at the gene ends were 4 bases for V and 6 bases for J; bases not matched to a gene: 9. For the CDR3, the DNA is TGCGCCAGCAGCATCCCGACAGGGGCCGGAAACATTCAGTACTTC. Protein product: CASSIPTGAGNIQYF.

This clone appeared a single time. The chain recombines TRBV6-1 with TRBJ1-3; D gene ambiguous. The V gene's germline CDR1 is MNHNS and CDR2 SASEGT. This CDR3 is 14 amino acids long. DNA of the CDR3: TGTCCAAGGGTCCGTCCCCTCGTTGGAAACACCATATATTTT. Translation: CPRVRPLVGNTIYF.